The 18 T cell receptor beta chains below were found in one sample sequenced in a study of cytomegalovirus exposure and HLA in healthy donors. Both 60 Vbeta primers and 13 Jbeta primers went into the PCR. Clones were read by immunoSEQ multiplex PCR, and TCRdb kept only the in-frame ones, dropping some. Of approximately 200,000 clones detected, 79% appear once; the ten largest clones hold around 1.6%. The sample comprised PBMCs. The receptors derive from a woman between 18 and 30 years old in good health and CMV-seronegative.

This clone has a handful of counts. The chain combines TRBV7-2 with TRBJ2-3; D perhaps matches TRBD1 (6 bases). This CDR3 is 18 amino acids long. V gave up 1 base and J gave up 7 bases, with 24 bases separating them. Germline CDR1 reads SGHTA; CDR2 reads FQGNSA. The CDR3 region has the DNA TGTGCCAGCAGCTTAGGACCCCCAGGGGCTTTCGCACCTTATACGCAGTATTTT. Amino acid sequence: CASSLGPPGAFAPYTQYF.

This chain uses TRBV29-1 with TRBJ2-7; possibly TRBD2 for D (6 bases). V gave up 6 bases and J gave up 4 bases, with 19 bases separating them. The CDR3 loop spans 14 amino acids. CDR1 SQVTM and CDR2 ANQGSEA come from the germline V gene. CDR3 nucleotide sequence: TGCAGCGTCGAAACTAGAGCCAGCGGGTACGAGCAGTACTTC. Translated, it gives CSVETRASGYEQYF.

The chain combines TRBV19 with TRBJ1-6; 8 positions match TRBD1. Germline CDR1 reads LNHDA; CDR2 reads SQIVND (reference sequence). With V trimmed by 7 bases and J by 6 bases, 8 bases remained unmatched. The CDR3 loop spans 15 amino acids. The CDR3 sequence is CASTMDRVANSPLHF. The CDR3 coding sequence is TGTGCCAGTACCATGGACAGGGTAGCTAATTCACCCCTCCACTTT.

A note on this clone: This specimen includes other DNA sequences encoding the same CDR3. The CDR3 spells CASSLSGSNTEAFF. CDR3 DNA: TGCGCCAGCAGCTTATCAGGGTCGAACACTGAAGCTTTCTTT. The chain carries TRBV5-1 and TRBJ1-1; a weak D match, TRBD1 (5 bases). The CDR3 is 14 amino acids. Between the trimmed V and J ends, which lost 2 bases and 1 base, there was a span of 9 bases. In germline, CDR1 is SGHRS, CDR2 YFSETQ.

The V call is TRBV9, the J call TRBJ1-6; no reliable D call. V was cut by 0 bases and J by 0 bases, with 22 bases left in between. CDR3 length equals 21 residues. In germline, CDR1 is SGDLS, CDR2 YYNGEE. CDR3 DNA: TGTGCCAGCAGCGTAGAGGAGGCGGAGGGCTGGTCTAGCTCCTATAATTCACCCCTCCACTTT. Translated: CASSVEEAEGWSSSYNSPLHF.

J is TRBJ2-3 and V is TRBV9, with TRBD2 matching 11 bases. This CDR3 contains 15 residues. The ends lost 3 bases at V and 4 bases at J; junction bases unmatched: 4. In germline, CDR1 is SGDLS, CDR2 YYNGEE. The CDR3 here is CASSEGLAEADTQYF. The CDR3 bases are TGTGCCAGCAGCGAGGGACTAGCGGAAGCAGATACGCAGTATTTT. The full variable domain, with the rest looked up from reference TRBV9 and TRBJ2-3, is DSGVTQTPKHLITATGQRVTLRCSPRSGDLSVYWYQQSLDQGLQFLIQYYNGEERAKGNILERFSAQQFPDLHSELNLSSLELGDSALYFCASSEGLAEADTQYFGPGTRLTVL.

The chain combines TRBV28 with TRBJ2-2, with D perhaps TRBD1 (6 bases). CDR3 length equals 13 residues. Germline CDR1 MDHEN, CDR2 SYDVKM. V dropped 5 bases and J dropped 6 bases, with 10 bases sitting between them. The CDR3 sequence is CASSTTGPGELFF. The CDR3 DNA follows: TGTGCCAGCAGTACGACAGGTCCCGGGGAGCTGTTTTTT.

The chain employs TRBV27 and TRBJ1-2; a possible D gene is TRBD1 (6 bases). The V and J ends lost 6 bases and 3 bases respectively, with 11 bases between them. Germline V gives CDR1 MNHEY, CDR2 SMNVEV (reference sequence). The CDR3 contains 13 residues. CDR3: CASSQGLHYGYTF. DNA of the CDR3: TGTGCCAGCAGCCAGGGGCTTCACTATGGCTACACCTTC.

The CDR3 DNA reads as TGTGCCAGCAGCGTAGCATCGGGGGGCGCGTATGGCTACACCTTC. Protein product: CASSVASGGAYGYTF. The chain joins TRBV9 to TRBJ1-2; possibly TRBD1 for D (6 bases). Trimming shortened V by 0 bases and J by 5 bases, and 14 bases separated the two germline ends. This CDR3 is built from 15 residues. Germline CDR1 is SGDLS and CDR2 is YYNGEE.

The chain combines TRBV6-1 with TRBJ1-4; tentatively, D is TRBD1 (6 bases). The V end lost 3 bases, the J end lost 5 bases, and 10 bases lay between the germline ends. The CDR3 consists of 14 residues. CDR1 and CDR2 from the germline V gene are MNHNS and SASEGT. DNA for the CDR3: TGTGCCAGCAGTGATACGGGGGGCAATGAAAAACTGTTTTTT. It is translated as CASSDTGGNEKLFF.

This chain connects TRBV7-2 to TRBJ1-3, with 11 positions matching TRBD1. The CDR3 is made up of 17 amino acids. From germline, CDR1 is SGHTA and CDR2 FQGNSA. Trimming removed 1 base from V and 3 bases from J; junction bases left unmatched: 5. CDR3 DNA: TGTGCCAGCAGCTTAGGGGGACAGGGGGTAAATGGAAACACCATATATTTT. Protein: CASSLGGQGVNGNTIYF.

The chain recombines TRBV7-9 with TRBJ2-7, with 10 bases matching TRBD1. CDR1 is SEHNR and CDR2 is FQNEAQ in the germline V gene (reference sequence). V lost 6 bases and J lost 0; bases outside the gene matches: 2. The CDR3 sequence is 14 residues long. The CDR3 sequence is CASRDRGNSYEQYF. The CDR3 DNA follows: TGTGCCAGCAGGGACAGGGGGAACTCCTACGAGCAGTACTTC.

The chain links TRBV4-1 to TRBJ2-5; D may be TRBD1 (7 bases). The V end lost 4 bases, the J end lost 1 base, and 16 bases lay between the germline ends. CDR3 length: 16 residues. CDR1 and CDR2 (germline): MGHRA, YSYEKL. The CDR3 DNA sequence: TGCGCCAGCAGCCCGGACACTCAGGGGGGCCAAGAGACCCAGTACTTC. Its translation: CASSPDTQGGQETQYF.

This chain uses TRBV28 with TRBJ1-5; unclear D gene. This CDR3 is built from 17 residues. Germline V CDR1 and CDR2: MDHEN, SYDVKM. V gave up 1 base and J gave up 1 base, with 14 bases separating them. CDR3: CASSLYGSRLSNQPQHF. The DNA for the CDR3 is TGTGCCAGCAGTTTATACGGGTCCAGATTGAGCAATCAGCCCCAGCATTTT.

The chain links TRBV9 to TRBJ1-1; tentatively, D is TRBD1 (5 bases). This CDR3 has 14 amino acids. Trimming cost V 0 bases and J 4 bases, with 10 bases left between them. The germline V gene encodes CDR1 SGDLS and CDR2 YYNGEE. The DNA of the CDR3 is TGTGCCAGCAGCGTAGGTGGCCAGGGCACTGAAGCTTTCTTT. Its protein is CASSVGGQGTEAFF.

This sequence joins TRBV7-7 and TRBJ1-5; D not resolved. Per germline, CDR1 SSHAT and CDR2 FNYEAQ (reference sequence). The CDR3 is 15 amino acids. Trimming removed 11 bases at V and 0 bases at J, with 17 bases between. In DNA form, the CDR3 reads TGTGCCCAGACGGCGCGGTGCTATAGCAATCAGCCCCAGCATTTT. This encodes CAQTARCYSNQPQHF.

The chain carries TRBV28 and TRBJ2-5; 11 nucleotides line up with TRBD2. V gave up 6 bases and J gave up 4 bases; unmatched junction bases: 7. Germline loops: CDR1 MDHEN, CDR2 SYDVKM. The CDR3 sequence is 15 residues long. This CDR3 is CASRYPSGGRETQYF. In DNA, the CDR3 is TGTGCCAGCAGATATCCTAGCGGGGGGAGAGAGACCCAGTACTTC. Together with reference TRBV28 and TRBJ2-5, the CDR3 gives the full variable domain: DVKVTQSSRYLVKRTGEKVFLECVQDMDHENMFWYRQDPGLGLRLIYFSYDVKMKEKGDIPEGYSVSREKKERFSLILESASTNQTSMYLCASRYPSGGRETQYFGPGTRLLVL.

The chain links TRBV18 to TRBJ2-1; possibly TRBD1 for D (6 bases). Trimming removed 5 bases from V and 8 bases from J, with 10 bases in between. This CDR3 spans 12 amino acids. Germline V gene data show CDR1 as KGHSH and CDR2 as LQKENI. CDR3 nucleotide sequence: TGTGCCAGCTCAGCTAGACAGGATGAGCAGTTCTTC. The encoded protein is CASSARQDEQFF.